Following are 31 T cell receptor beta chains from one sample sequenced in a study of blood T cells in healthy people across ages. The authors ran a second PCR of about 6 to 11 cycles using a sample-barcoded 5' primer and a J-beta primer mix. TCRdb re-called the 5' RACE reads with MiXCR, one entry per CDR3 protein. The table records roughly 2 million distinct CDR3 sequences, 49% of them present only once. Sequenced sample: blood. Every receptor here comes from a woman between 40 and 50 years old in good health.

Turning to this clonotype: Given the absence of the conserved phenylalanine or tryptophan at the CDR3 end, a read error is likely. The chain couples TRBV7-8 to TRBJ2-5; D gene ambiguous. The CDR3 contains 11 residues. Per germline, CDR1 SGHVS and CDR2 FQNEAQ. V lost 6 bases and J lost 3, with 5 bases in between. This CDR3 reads CASRREETQYL. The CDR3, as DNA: TGTGCCAGCAGACGCGAAGAGACCCAGTACCTC.

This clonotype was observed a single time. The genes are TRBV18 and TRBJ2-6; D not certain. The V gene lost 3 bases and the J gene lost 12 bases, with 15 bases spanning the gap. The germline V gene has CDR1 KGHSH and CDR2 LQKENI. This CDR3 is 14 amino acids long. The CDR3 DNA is TGTGCCAGCTCACCGGTCGACAAGGCCGCCGTCCTGACTTTC. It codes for CASSPVDKAAVLTF.

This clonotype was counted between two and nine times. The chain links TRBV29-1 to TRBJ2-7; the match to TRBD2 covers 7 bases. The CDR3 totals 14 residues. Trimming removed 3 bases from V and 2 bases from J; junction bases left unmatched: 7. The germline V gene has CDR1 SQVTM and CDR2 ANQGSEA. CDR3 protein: CSVDLGRETYEQYF. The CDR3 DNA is TGCAGCGTTGATCTGGGGCGGGAGACCTACGAGCAGTACTTC.

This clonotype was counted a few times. Here the CDR3 DNA reads TGTGCCATCAGTGAGGACGGGTCGTACGAGCAGTACTTC. It codes for CAISEDGSYEQYF. The chain has TRBV10-3 and TRBJ2-7; D unclear. The V and J ends lost 2 bases and 4 bases respectively, with 9 bases between them. The CDR3 runs 13 residues. CDR1 and CDR2 (germline): ENHRY, SYGVKD.

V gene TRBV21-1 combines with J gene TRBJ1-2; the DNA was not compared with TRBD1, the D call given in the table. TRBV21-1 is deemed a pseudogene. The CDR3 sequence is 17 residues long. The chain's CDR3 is CASSKAQTGPCDYGYTF. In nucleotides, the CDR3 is TGTGCCAGCAGCAAAGCTCAAACAGGGCCTTGCGACTATGGCTACACCTTC.

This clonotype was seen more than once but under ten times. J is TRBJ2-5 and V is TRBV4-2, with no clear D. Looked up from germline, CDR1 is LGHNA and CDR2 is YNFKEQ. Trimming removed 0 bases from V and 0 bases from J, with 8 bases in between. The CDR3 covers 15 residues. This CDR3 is CASSQDSRYQETQYF. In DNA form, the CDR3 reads TGTGCCAGCAGCCAAGATAGTCGGTACCAAGAGACCCAGTACTTC.

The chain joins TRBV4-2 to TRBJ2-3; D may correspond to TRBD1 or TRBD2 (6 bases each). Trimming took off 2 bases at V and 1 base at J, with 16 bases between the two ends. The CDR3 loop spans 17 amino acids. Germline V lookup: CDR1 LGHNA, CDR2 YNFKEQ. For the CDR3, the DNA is TGTGCCAGCAGCCAACAGGGGAGGCTAGATGGCACAGATACGCAGTATTTT. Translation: CASSQQGRLDGTDTQYF.

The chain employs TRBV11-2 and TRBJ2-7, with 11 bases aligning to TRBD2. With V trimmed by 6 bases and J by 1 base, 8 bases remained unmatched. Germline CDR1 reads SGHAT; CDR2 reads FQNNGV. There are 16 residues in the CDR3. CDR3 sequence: CASSRGASGGSYEQYF. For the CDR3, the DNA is TGTGCCAGCAGTCGCGGGGCTAGCGGGGGGTCCTACGAGCAGTACTTC.

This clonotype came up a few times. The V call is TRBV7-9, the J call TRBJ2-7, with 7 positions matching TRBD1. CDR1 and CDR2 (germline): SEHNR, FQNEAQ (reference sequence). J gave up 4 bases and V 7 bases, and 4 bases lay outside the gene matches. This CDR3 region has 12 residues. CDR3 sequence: CASTDREYEQYF. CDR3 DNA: TGTGCCAGCACCGACAGGGAATACGAGCAGTACTTC.

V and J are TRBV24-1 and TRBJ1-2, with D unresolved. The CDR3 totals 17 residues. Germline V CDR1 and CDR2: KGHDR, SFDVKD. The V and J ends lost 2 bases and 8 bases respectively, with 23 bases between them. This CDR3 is CATSDYPRSGEPRGYTF. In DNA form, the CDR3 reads TGTGCCACCAGTGATTATCCCCGCAGCGGGGAGCCGCGCGGCTACACCTTC.

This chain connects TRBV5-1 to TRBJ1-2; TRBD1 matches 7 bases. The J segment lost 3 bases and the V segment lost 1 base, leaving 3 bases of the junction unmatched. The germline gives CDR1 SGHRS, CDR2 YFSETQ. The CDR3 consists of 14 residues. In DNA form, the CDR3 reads TGCGCCAGCAGCTTGTATGGGACAGACTATGGCTACACCTTC. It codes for CASSLYGTDYGYTF.

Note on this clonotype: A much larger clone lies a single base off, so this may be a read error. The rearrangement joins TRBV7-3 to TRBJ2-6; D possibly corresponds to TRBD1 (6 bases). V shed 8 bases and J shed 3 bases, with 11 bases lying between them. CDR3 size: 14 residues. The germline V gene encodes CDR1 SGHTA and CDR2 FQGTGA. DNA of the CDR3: TGTGCCAGCGGTAACAGGGTTGGGGCCAACGTCCTGACTTTC. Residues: CASGNRVGANVLTF.

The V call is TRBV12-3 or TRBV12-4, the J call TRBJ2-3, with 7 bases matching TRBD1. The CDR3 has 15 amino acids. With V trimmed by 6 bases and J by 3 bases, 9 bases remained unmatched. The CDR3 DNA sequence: TGTGCCAGCAGGGATAGGGGGCTTCGAACAGATACGCAGTATTTT. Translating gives CASRDRGLRTDTQYF.

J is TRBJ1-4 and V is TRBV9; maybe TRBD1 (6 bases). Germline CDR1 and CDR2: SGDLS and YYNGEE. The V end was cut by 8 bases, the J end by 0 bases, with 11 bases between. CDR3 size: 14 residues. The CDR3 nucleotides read TGTGCCAGTGGGACATTTGCAACTAATGAAAAACTGTTTTTT. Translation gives CASGTFATNEKLFF. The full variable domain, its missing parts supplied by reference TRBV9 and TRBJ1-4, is DSGVTQTPKHLITATGQRVTLRCSPRSGDLSVYWYQQSLDQGLQFLIQYYNGEERAKGNILERFSAQQFPDLHSELNLSSLELGDSALYFCASGTFATNEKLFFGSGTQLSVL.

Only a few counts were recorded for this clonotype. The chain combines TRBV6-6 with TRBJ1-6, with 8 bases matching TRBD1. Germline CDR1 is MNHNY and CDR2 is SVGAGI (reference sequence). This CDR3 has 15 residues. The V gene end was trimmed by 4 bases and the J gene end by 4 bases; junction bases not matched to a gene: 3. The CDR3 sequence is CASSSDRAYNSPLHF. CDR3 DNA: TGTGCCAGCAGTTCGGACAGGGCTTATAATTCACCCCTCCACTTT.

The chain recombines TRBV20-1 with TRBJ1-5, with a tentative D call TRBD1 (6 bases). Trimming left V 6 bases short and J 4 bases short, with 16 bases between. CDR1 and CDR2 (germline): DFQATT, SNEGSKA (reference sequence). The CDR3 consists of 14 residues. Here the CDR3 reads CSAWTAGLNQPQHF. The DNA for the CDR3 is TGCAGTGCATGGACAGCAGGACTAAATCAGCCCCAGCATTTT.

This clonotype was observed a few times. CDR3 amino acids: CASSRAIYEQYF. CDR3 nucleotides: TGTGCCAGCAGTAGAGCCATTTACGAGCAGTACTTC. This chain connects TRBV12-3 or TRBV12-4 to TRBJ2-7; D is undetermined. The CDR3 runs to 12 residues. V lost 5 bases to trimming and J lost 4 bases, with 9 bases between them.

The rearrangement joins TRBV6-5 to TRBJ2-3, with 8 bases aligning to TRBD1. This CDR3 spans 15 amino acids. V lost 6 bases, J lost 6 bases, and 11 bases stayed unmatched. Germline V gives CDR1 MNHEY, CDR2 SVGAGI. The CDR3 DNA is TGTGCCAGCAGCCTCCTACAGGGGGAGTTGGATACGCAGTATTTT. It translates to CASSLLQGELDTQYF.

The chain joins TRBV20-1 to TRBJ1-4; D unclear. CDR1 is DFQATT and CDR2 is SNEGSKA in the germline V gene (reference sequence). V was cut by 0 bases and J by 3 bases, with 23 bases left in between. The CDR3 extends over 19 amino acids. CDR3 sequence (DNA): TGCAGTGCTAGAGATAGCCGCAGGTTGCCAACAGAATCTAATGAAAAACTGTTTTTT. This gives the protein CSARDSRRLPTESNEKLFF.

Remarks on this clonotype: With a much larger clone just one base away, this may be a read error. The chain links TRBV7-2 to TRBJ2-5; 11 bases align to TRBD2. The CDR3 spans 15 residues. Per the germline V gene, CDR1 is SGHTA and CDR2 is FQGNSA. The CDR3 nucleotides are TGTGCCAGCAGCTTTAGCGGGGGGGCCTCTGAGACCAAGTACTTC. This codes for CASSFSGGASETKYF.

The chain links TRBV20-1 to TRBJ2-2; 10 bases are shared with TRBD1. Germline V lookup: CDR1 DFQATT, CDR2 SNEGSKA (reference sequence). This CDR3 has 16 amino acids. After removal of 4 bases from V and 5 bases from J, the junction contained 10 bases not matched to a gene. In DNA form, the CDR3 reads TGCAGTGCTAAAAGACGGGACAGGGGAACGACCGGGGAGCTGTTTTTT. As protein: CSAKRRDRGTTGELFF.

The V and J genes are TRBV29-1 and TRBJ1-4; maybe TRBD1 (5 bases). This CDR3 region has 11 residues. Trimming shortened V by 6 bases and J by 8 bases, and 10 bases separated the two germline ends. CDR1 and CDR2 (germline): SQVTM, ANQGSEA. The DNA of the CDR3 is TGCAGCGTCCAATGGGGCGAAAAACTGTTTTTT. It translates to CSVQWGEKLFF.

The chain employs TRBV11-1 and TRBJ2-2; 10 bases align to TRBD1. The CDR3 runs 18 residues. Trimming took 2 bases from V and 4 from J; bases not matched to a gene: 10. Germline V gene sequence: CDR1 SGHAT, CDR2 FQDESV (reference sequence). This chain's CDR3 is CASSLIPPRTGGTGELFF. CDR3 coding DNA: TGTGCCAGCAGCTTAATCCCTCCGCGGACAGGGGGCACCGGGGAGCTGTTTTTT. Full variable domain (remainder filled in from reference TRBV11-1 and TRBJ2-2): EAEVAQSPRYKITEKSQAVAFWCDPISGHATLYWYRQILGQGPELLVQFQDESVVDDSQLPKDRFSAERLKGVDSTLKIQPAELGDSAMYLCASSLIPPRTGGTGELFFGEGSRLTVL.

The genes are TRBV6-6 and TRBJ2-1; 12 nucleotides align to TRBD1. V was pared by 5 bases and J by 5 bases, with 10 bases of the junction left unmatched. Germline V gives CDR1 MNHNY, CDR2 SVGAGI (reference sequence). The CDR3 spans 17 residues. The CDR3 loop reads CASSKGQGAGSDNEQFF. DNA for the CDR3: TGTGCCAGCAGTAAGGGACAGGGGGCTGGATCGGACAATGAGCAGTTCTTC.

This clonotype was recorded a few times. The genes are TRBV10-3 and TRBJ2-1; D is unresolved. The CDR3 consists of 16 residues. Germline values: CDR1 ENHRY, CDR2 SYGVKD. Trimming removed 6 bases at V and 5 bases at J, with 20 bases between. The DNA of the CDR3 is TGTGCCATCAGGGATCCTACTCGACAAGCGAACAATGAGCAGTTCTTC. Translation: CAIRDPTRQANNEQFF.

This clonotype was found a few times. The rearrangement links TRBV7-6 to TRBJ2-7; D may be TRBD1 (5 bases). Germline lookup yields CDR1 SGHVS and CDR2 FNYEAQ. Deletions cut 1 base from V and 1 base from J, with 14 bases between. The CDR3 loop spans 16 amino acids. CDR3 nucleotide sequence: TGTGCCAGCAGCTTAGACGTTCAGGACACTTCCTACGAGCAGTACTTC. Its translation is CASSLDVQDTSYEQYF. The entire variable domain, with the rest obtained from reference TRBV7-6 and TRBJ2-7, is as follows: GAGVSQSPRYKVTKRGQDVALRCDPISGHVSLYWYRQALGQGPEFLTYFNYEAQQDKSGLPNDRFSAERPEGSISTLTIQRTEQRDSAMYRCASSLDVQDTSYEQYFGPGTRLTVT.

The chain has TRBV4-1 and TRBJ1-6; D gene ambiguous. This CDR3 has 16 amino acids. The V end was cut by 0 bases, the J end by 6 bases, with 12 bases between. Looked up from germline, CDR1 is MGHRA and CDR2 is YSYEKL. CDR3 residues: CASSQDISRRNSPLHF. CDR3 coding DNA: TGCGCCAGCAGCCAAGATATATCTCGGCGTAATTCACCCCTCCACTTT.

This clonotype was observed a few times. CDR3 protein: CASSRGPYYEQYF. As DNA, the CDR3 is TGTGCCAGCAGTCGGGGGCCATATTACGAGCAGTACTTC. V and J are TRBV6-5 and TRBJ2-7; D may correspond to TRBD1 or TRBD2 (6 bases each). V gave up 5 bases and J gave up 4 bases, with 12 bases separating them. Germline CDR1 MNHEY, CDR2 SVGAGI. The length of the CDR3 is 13 residues.

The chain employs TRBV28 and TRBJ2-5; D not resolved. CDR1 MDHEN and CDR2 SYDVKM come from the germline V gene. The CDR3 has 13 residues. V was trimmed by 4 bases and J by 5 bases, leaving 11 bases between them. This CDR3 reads CASSSSDRETQYF. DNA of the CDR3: TGTGCCAGCAGTTCCTCTGACCGGGAGACCCAGTACTTC.

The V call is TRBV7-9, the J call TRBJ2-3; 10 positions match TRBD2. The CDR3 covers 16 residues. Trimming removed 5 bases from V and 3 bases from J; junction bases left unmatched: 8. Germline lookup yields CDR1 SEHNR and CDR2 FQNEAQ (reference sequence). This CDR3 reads CASSATLAGVTDTQYF. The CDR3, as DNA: TGTGCCAGCAGCGCCACCCTAGCGGGAGTGACAGATACGCAGTATTTT.

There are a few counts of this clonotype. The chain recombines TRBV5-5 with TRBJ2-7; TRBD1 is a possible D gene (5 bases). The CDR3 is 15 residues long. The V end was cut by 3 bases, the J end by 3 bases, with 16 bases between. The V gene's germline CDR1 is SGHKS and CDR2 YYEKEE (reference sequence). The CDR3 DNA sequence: TGTGCCAGCAGCTCCGAAAGGGGAATTTACTACGAGCAGTACTTC. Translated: CASSSERGIYYEQYF.